This entry lists 4 T cell receptor beta chains sequenced from one sample in a study of OX40 agonist ivuxolimab in advanced cancers. TCRdb's copy holds only in-frame clones and misses some; the assay was immunoSEQ multiplex PCR. The data contain about 110,000 clones, more than 85% of them singletons. The sample was CD4+ or CD8+ T cells sorted from blood, taken in a trial of the OX40 agonist ivuxolimab. These receptors were collected from an adult with an advanced solid tumor such as melanoma, head and neck, liver or kidney cancer.

This clone was picked up one time. The gene calls are TRBV25-1 and TRBJ2-3; possibly TRBD1 or TRBD2 for D (6 bases each). The CDR3 covers 15 residues. Trimming left V 8 bases short and J 1 base short, with 16 bases between. The germline gives CDR1 MGHDK, CDR2 SYGVNS. The CDR3 region is CASSWAGEGTDTQYF. DNA for the CDR3: TGTGCCAGCTCATGGGCAGGGGAGGGCACAGATACGCAGTATTTT.

This chain connects TRBV6-1 to TRBJ2-7; D uncertain. Germline CDR1 and CDR2: MNHNS and SASEGT. Trimming shortened V by 2 bases and J by 2 bases, and 22 bases separated the two germline ends. The CDR3 length is 18 residues. The CDR3: CASSEHWSPYEQPYEQYF. The CDR3 nucleotides are TGTGCCAGCAGTGAACATTGGTCTCCCTACGAGCAACCCTACGAGCAGTACTTC.

This chain connects TRBV27 to TRBJ1-6; a weak D match, TRBD1 (5 bases). V lost 8 bases and J 10 bases, leaving 18 bases between the germline ends. Germline V gene sequence: CDR1 MNHEY, CDR2 SMNVEV (reference sequence). This CDR3 has 14 amino acids. CDR3 residues: CASHLRGVESPLHF. The CDR3 bases are TGTGCCAGCCACCTCCGGGGGGTTGAGTCACCCCTCCACTTT.

This rearrangement joins TRBV9 to TRBJ2-5, with TRBD2 matching 12 bases. Germline CDR1 reads SGDLS; CDR2 reads YYNGEE. V lost 3 bases to trimming and J lost 1 base; unmatched junction nucleotides: 10. The CDR3 spans 18 residues. The CDR3 loop reads CASSAGTSGPALQETQYF. For the CDR3, the DNA is TGTGCCAGCAGCGCCGGGACTAGCGGGCCTGCCCTCCAAGAGACCCAGTACTTC. Full variable domain (remainder filled in from reference TRBV9 and TRBJ2-5): DSGVTQTPKHLITATGQRVTLRCSPRSGDLSVYWYQQSLDQGLQFLIQYYNGEERAKGNILERFSAQQFPDLHSELNLSSLELGDSALYFCASSAGTSGPALQETQYFGPGTRLLVL.